This T cell receptor (beta chain) was captured in a study of human CD8 memory T cell subsets. The CDR3 loop spans 16 amino acids. Per the germline V gene, CDR1 is SEHNR and CDR2 is FQNEAQ (reference sequence). This clonotype ranks as medium-sized in terms of frequency. What it binds is not known. Preparation of the TCR beta libraries relied on UMI-labeled 5' RACE. From its re-call of the 5' RACE reads, TCRdb lists each CDR3 protein once, without DNA. This repertoire includes approximately 9,400 distinct CDR3 sequences. Negative magnetic selection enriched total CD8+ T cells. Broader study findings: In terms of chain coverage, this study sequenced T cell receptor beta chains exclusively.

The sequence came from a human donor in good health. The material sequenced was CD8+ T cells from PBMCs. The chain couples TRBV7-9 to TRBJ2-5; checking the TCRdb D call of TRBD1 is not possible without DNA. CDR3 sequence: CASSPTGTGLQETQYF. Supplemented by reference TRBV7-9 and TRBJ2-5, the full variable domain reads DTGVSQNPRHKITKRGQNVTFRCDPISEHNRLYWYRQTLGQGPEFLTYFQNEAQLEKSRLLSDRFSAERPKGSFSTLEIQRTEQGDSAMYLCASSPTGTGLQETQYFGPGTRLLVL.